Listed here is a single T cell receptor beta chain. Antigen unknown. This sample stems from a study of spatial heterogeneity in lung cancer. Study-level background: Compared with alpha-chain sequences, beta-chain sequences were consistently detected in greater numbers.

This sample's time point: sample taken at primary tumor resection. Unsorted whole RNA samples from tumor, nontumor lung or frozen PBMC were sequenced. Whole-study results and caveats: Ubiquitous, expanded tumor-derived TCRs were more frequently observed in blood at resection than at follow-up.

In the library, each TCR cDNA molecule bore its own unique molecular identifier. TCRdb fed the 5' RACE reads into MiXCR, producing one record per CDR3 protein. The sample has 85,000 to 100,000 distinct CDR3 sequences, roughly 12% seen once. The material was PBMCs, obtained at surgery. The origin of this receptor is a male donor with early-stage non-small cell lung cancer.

The CDR3 sequence: CSASTPMTSGVYEQYF. The CDR3 region has the DNA TGCAGTGCTAGCACCCCCATGACTAGCGGGGTCTACGAGCAGTACTTC. The gene calls are TRBV20-1 and TRBJ2-7; 11 nucleotides line up with TRBD2. Germline values: CDR1 DFQATT, CDR2 SNEGSKA (reference sequence). The CDR3 totals 16 residues. After removal of 3 bases from V and 3 bases from J, the junction contained 10 bases not matched to a gene.